These 21 T cell receptor beta chains were sequenced from one sample in a study of blood T cell repertoires in COVID-19. The table came from immunoSEQ multiplex PCR; TCRdb's copy has only in-frame clones and leaves some out. The profile covers some 93,000 clones, with 75% to 85% appearing a single time and approximately 22% taken by the ten largest. The material sequenced was peripheral blood. All receptors derive from a human donor in a cohort sampled during active COVID-19.

The chain links TRBV7-3 to TRBJ2-7, with TRBD1 identical over 7 bases. Per germline, CDR1 SGHTA and CDR2 FQGTGA. After removal of 5 bases from V and 1 base from J, the junction contained 8 bases not matched to a gene. The CDR3 is 15 residues long. Written as DNA, the CDR3 is TGTGCCAGCAGCCTCGTAGGGGGCCTATCCTACGAGCAGTACTTC. Translated, it gives CASSLVGGLSYEQYF.

This chain joins TRBV29-1 and TRBJ2-2; 9 positions match TRBD1. Germline V gene sequence: CDR1 SQVTM, CDR2 ANQGSEA. This CDR3 spans 14 amino acids. The V gene end was trimmed by 4 bases and the J gene end by 5 bases; junction bases not matched to a gene: 5. The CDR3 DNA sequence: TGCAGCGTTGTAGGACAGGGGAGGACCGGGGAGCTGTTTTTT. It is translated as CSVVGQGRTGELFF.

This clone has only one observation. This chain joins TRBV28 and TRBJ2-7, with 10 bases that match TRBD2. Germline V gene lookup returns CDR1 MDHEN and CDR2 SYDVKM. There are 15 residues in the CDR3. The V segment lost 3 bases and the J segment 2 bases; nucleotides outside the gene matches: 4. CDR3 sequence: CASSFLTSGTYEQYF. The CDR3 nucleotides read TGTGCCAGCAGTTTTCTTACTAGCGGGACCTACGAGCAGTACTTC.

This clone was counted only a few times. This rearrangement joins TRBV4-1 to TRBJ1-1, with D maybe TRBD1 (6 bases). The CDR3 is 16 amino acids. Trimming pared 0 bases from V and 4 bases from J, leaving 15 bases between. CDR1 is MGHRA and CDR2 is YSYEKL in the germline V gene. CDR3 nucleotides: TGCGCCAGCAGCCAAGATAAGGGGGAAAAGGGCACTGAAGCTTTCTTT. Its protein product is CASSQDKGEKGTEAFF.

The chain joins TRBV9 to TRBJ1-2; D remains ambiguous. This CDR3 comprises 14 residues. The germline V gene has CDR1 SGDLS and CDR2 YYNGEE. Deletions cut 5 bases from V and 2 bases from J, with 13 bases between. The CDR3 DNA reads TGTGCCAGCAGTTCCCTAGTAACCAACTATGGCTACACCTTC. It yields the protein CASSSLVTNYGYTF.

The chain recombines TRBV6-6 with TRBJ2-2, with a weak D call TRBD2 (6 bases). Germline V lookup: CDR1 MNHNY, CDR2 SVGAGI (reference sequence). The CDR3 has 15 residues. Trimming removed 3 bases at V and 7 bases at J, with 15 bases between. CDR3 in amino acids: CASSYYFAGYGELFF. The CDR3 nucleotides are TGTGCCAGCAGTTATTACTTTGCGGGGTACGGGGAGCTGTTTTTT.

This sequence joins TRBV7-2 and TRBJ2-3; a weak D match, TRBD2 (6 bases). CDR1 and CDR2 from the germline V gene are SGHTA and FQGNSA. The ends were cut back, 5 bases at V and 3 bases at J, with 21 bases in the middle. The CDR3 length is 17 residues. CDR3 amino acids: CASSQGTAGWGTDTQYF. The CDR3 region has the DNA TGTGCCAGCAGCCAAGGGACTGCGGGGTGGGGTACAGATACGCAGTATTTT.

The V call is TRBV29-1, the J call TRBJ2-7; 8 bases agree with TRBD1. CDR1 and CDR2 (germline): SQVTM, ANQGSEA. The CDR3 loop spans 14 amino acids. The V gene end was trimmed by 1 base and the J gene end by 3 bases; junction bases not matched to a gene: 5. Written as DNA, the CDR3 is TGCAGCGTTGAAGGGACAGGGTTAGGCTACGAGCAGTACTTC. The encoded protein is CSVEGTGLGYEQYF.

The V gene is TRBV4-1, the J gene TRBJ2-2, with TRBD1 identical over 8 bases. V shed 1 base and J 3 bases; nucleotides not matched to a gene: 4. The CDR3 has 16 amino acids. Germline V gene lookup returns CDR1 MGHRA and CDR2 YSYEKL. CDR3 bases: TGCGCCAGCAGCCAAGGAGGACAGGGATACACCGGGGAGCTGTTTTTT. Translated: CASSQGGQGYTGELFF.

V gene TRBV27 combines with J gene TRBJ2-2; D not resolved. The CDR3 contains 13 residues. V was pared by 2 bases and J by 4 bases, with 5 bases between. Germline values: CDR1 MNHEY, CDR2 SMNVEV (reference sequence). The CDR3 DNA is TGTGCCAGCAGTTTACCGGGCACCGGGGAGCTGTTTTTT. Its translation: CASSLPGTGELFF.

The chain combines TRBV6-5 with TRBJ1-1, with D possibly being TRBD1 (6 bases). Between the trimmed V and J ends, which lost 8 bases and 3 bases, there was a span of 13 bases. This CDR3 region has 13 residues. In germline, CDR1 is MNHEY, CDR2 SVGAGI. The DNA for the CDR3 is TGTGCCAGCTTACCGACAGGACACACTGAAGCTTTCTTT. Encoded protein: CASLPTGHTEAFF.

The chain uses TRBV11-3 and TRBJ2-1, with TRBD2 as a possible D gene (6 bases). The V gene lost 4 bases and the J gene lost 5 bases, with 15 bases spanning the gap. This CDR3 is built from 15 residues. Germline V gene sequence: CDR1 SGHNT, CDR2 YENEEA. This CDR3 reads CASSSGAGRDNEQFF. CDR3 nucleotide sequence: TGTGCCAGCAGCTCCGGGGCGGGACGTGACAATGAGCAGTTCTTC.

The V gene is TRBV9, the J gene TRBJ2-5, with 13 positions matching TRBD2. Germline-derived CDR1 and CDR2 are SGDLS and YYNGEE. V lost 4 bases to trimming and J lost 4 bases; unmatched junction nucleotides: 10. The CDR3 loop spans 17 amino acids. The CDR3 reads CASSPRTSGRGSETQYF. In nucleotides, the CDR3 is TGTGCCAGCAGCCCCCGGACTAGCGGGAGAGGGTCAGAGACCCAGTACTTC.

The chain combines TRBV28 with TRBJ1-1, with TRBD1 identical over 7 bases. With V trimmed by 4 bases and J by 4 bases, 6 bases remained unmatched. The germline V gene has CDR1 MDHEN and CDR2 SYDVKM. There are 14 residues in the CDR3. The CDR3 region has the DNA TGTGCCAGCAGTTCACCGGCAGGGGGCACTGAAGCTTTCTTT. It is translated as CASSSPAGGTEAFF.

The rearrangement uses TRBV11-2 and TRBJ1-2, with 8 positions matching TRBD1. V lost 5 bases and J lost 2; bases outside the gene matches: 10. In germline, CDR1 is SGHAT, CDR2 FQNNGV. The CDR3 sequence is 16 residues long. CDR3: CASSPPFRDRNYGYTF. The CDR3 nucleotides are TGTGCCAGCAGCCCACCCTTCCGGGACAGGAACTATGGCTACACCTTC.

This chain links TRBV30 with TRBJ1-4; a weak D match, TRBD1 (6 bases). This CDR3 spans 13 amino acids. With 5 bases removed from V and 8 bases from J, the gap between germline ends came to 15 bases. Germline V gene sequence: CDR1 GTSNPN, CDR2 SVGIG (reference sequence). CDR3 in amino acids: CAWEGGAGEKLFF. As DNA, the CDR3 is TGTGCCTGGGAGGGGGGGGCTGGAGAAAAACTGTTTTTT.

The chain is built from TRBV7-2 and TRBJ1-2, with D tentatively TRBD1 (5 bases). Per germline, CDR1 SGHTA and CDR2 FQGNSA. The V end was cut by 0 bases, the J end by 8 bases, with 16 bases between. The CDR3 totals 15 residues. CDR3 sequence reads: CASSLAAGHSRGYTF. The CDR3 DNA is TGTGCCAGCAGCTTAGCGGCCGGACACTCTCGAGGCTACACCTTC.

The gene calls are TRBV11-2 and TRBJ2-2; no clear D. This CDR3 has 13 residues. Trimming removed 5 bases at V and 4 bases at J, with 8 bases between. CDR1 and CDR2 from the germline V gene are SGHAT and FQNNGV. The DNA for the CDR3 is TGTGCCAGCAGCCCGAGCCCCACCGGGGAGCTGTTTTTT. Its translation: CASSPSPTGELFF.

The rearrangement links TRBV4-1 to TRBJ2-1, with 9 positions matching TRBD2. The CDR3 loop spans 18 amino acids. The V gene's germline CDR1 is MGHRA and CDR2 YSYEKL. V trimming: 0 bases; J trimming: 5 bases; junction bases outside the gene matches: 11. This CDR3 reads CASSQDRASGTLDNEQFF. The CDR3 nucleotides are TGCGCCAGCAGCCAAGATCGGGCTAGCGGGACGCTCGACAATGAGCAGTTCTTC.

The chain uses TRBV18 and TRBJ2-7; 7 bases match TRBD1. Germline CDR1 is KGHSH and CDR2 is LQKENI. Unmatched junction bases numbered 7, after V lost 1 base and J lost 7 bases. The CDR3 length is 14 residues. CDR3 DNA: TGTGCCAGCTCACCACGGACAGGACGCTGGGAGCAGTACTTC. This codes for CASSPRTGRWEQYF.

The rearrangement joins TRBV10-3 to TRBJ2-4; 8 bases align to TRBD1. The CDR3 has 17 amino acids. CDR1 is ENHRY, CDR2 SYGVKD, per germline. The V gene end was trimmed by 0 bases and the J gene end by 6 bases; junction bases not matched to a gene: 10. CDR3 region: CAISESVETGAGNIQYF. CDR3 nucleotides: TGTGCCATCAGTGAGTCGGTGGAGACAGGGGCGGGAAACATTCAGTACTTC.